These 11 T cell receptor beta chains originate from one sample sequenced in a study of control samples from healthy donors and cancer patients. TCRdb keeps only in-frame clones here, not all; method: immunoSEQ multiplex PCR. The sample consists of approximately 82,000 clones, around 87% of them appearing once. The sample comprised blood. The receptor source for this set is a man aged 45-65 years in good health.

This chain uses TRBV25-1 with TRBJ2-5, with D unclear. Germline V gene data show CDR1 as MGHDK and CDR2 as SYGVNS. This CDR3 spans 14 amino acids. Trimming removed 1 base from V and 1 base from J, with 7 bases in between. CDR3 bases: TGTGCCAGCAGTGAATCCGACGCCCAAGAGACCCAGTACTTC. Translation: CASSESDAQETQYF.

The CDR3 sequence is CASRTPGSYNEQFF. The DNA for the CDR3 is TGTGCCAGCAGAACCCCGGGATCCTACAATGAGCAGTTCTTC. The rearrangement joins TRBV28 to TRBJ2-1; D may be TRBD2 (5 bases). Germline CDR1 reads MDHEN; CDR2 reads SYDVKM. The length of the CDR3 is 14 residues. Trimming shortened V by 6 bases and J by 1 base, and 10 bases separated the two germline ends.

The chain couples TRBV5-1 to TRBJ1-2; a weak D match, TRBD1 (5 bases). Germline CDR1 and CDR2: SGHRS and YFSETQ. The germline V and J ends were trimmed by 4 bases and 7 bases, with 14 bases remaining between them. The length of the CDR3 is 13 residues. The CDR3 DNA follows: TGCGCCAGCAGCCCGCCAGGGCAGGGTGGCTACACCTTC. This sequence encodes CASSPPGQGGYTF.

The chain is built from TRBV19 and TRBJ1-1; 7 bases agree with TRBD1. V lost 5 bases and J lost 4; bases outside the gene matches: 4. CDR1 LNHDA and CDR2 SQIVND come from the germline V gene (reference sequence). The CDR3 is 13 residues long. CDR3 in amino acids: CASSDTGATEAFF. The CDR3 nucleotides are TGTGCCAGTAGTGATACAGGGGCCACTGAAGCTTTCTTT.

This clone was observed a handful of times. This chain links TRBV25-1 with TRBJ2-5, with D tentatively TRBD2 (6 bases). CDR1 is MGHDK, CDR2 SYGVNS, per germline. Trimming left V 4 bases short and J 5 bases short, with 14 bases between. This CDR3 spans 14 amino acids. This CDR3 is CASSVRDSRETQYF. In DNA form, the CDR3 reads TGTGCCAGCAGTGTCCGGGACTCCCGGGAGACCCAGTACTTC.

The chain couples TRBV6-1 to TRBJ1-5; D might be TRBD1 (5 bases). Trimming took 3 bases from V and 5 from J, leaving 11 bases between them. Looked up from germline, CDR1 is MNHNS and CDR2 is SASEGT. CDR3 size: 14 residues. The DNA of the CDR3 is TGTGCCAGCAGTGACAGGGCGGATGATCAGCCCCAGCATTTT. It specifies CASSDRADDQPQHF.

The J gene is TRBJ1-6, the V gene TRBV3-1 (or the pseudogene TRBV3-2), with D possibly being TRBD1 (5 bases). The CDR3 contains 14 residues. Trimming took 3 bases from V and 9 from J, leaving 12 bases between them. In germline, CDR1 is LGHDT, CDR2 YNNKEL (reference sequence). The CDR3 here is CASSQGVQGSPLHF. CDR3 bases: TGTGCCAGCAGCCAGGGGGTTCAGGGTTCACCCCTCCACTTT.

V and J are TRBV15 and TRBJ2-7; 7 nucleotides align to TRBD2. V gave up 6 bases and J gave up 2 bases; unmatched junction bases: 7. The CDR3 is made up of 14 amino acids. Germline CDR1 is LNHNV and CDR2 is YYDKDF (reference sequence). CDR3 nucleotide sequence: TGTGCCACCAGGGGGACGGGGGGAACCTACGAGCAGTACTTC. This encodes CATRGTGGTYEQYF. The full variable domain, rest sourced from reference TRBV15 and TRBJ2-7, is DAMVIQNPRYQVTQFGKPVTLSCSQTLNHNVMYWYQQKSSQAPKLLFHYYDKDFNNEADTPDNFQSRRPNTSFCFLDIRSPGLGDTAMYLCATRGTGGTYEQYFGPGTRLTVT.

This clone was found once. The chain uses TRBV13 and TRBJ2-1, with D unclear. Germline CDR1 reads PRHDT; CDR2 reads FYEKMQ (reference sequence). The CDR3 is made up of 11 amino acids. V dropped 4 bases and J dropped 9 bases, with 7 bases sitting between them. For the CDR3, the DNA is TGTGCCAGCAGCTCTTTGCCTGAGCAGTTCTTC. Its protein is CASSSLPEQFF.

This chain's CDR3 is CASSPGEANEQYF. CDR3 DNA: TGTGCCAGCAGCCCAGGGGAAGCCAACGAGCAGTACTTC. The genes are TRBV3-1 (or the pseudogene TRBV3-2) and TRBJ2-7; a weak D match, TRBD1 (6 bases). CDR3 size: 13 residues. V was shortened by 4 bases and J by 5 bases, with 12 bases between the two germline ends. The V gene's germline CDR1 is LGHDT and CDR2 YNNKEL (reference sequence).

The chain couples TRBV6-1 to TRBJ1-5; 9 bases align to TRBD1. Germline V gene sequence: CDR1 MNHNS, CDR2 SASEGT. CDR3 size: 16 residues. V lost 4 bases, J lost 6 bases, and 10 bases stayed unmatched. This CDR3 is CASSGGTGFGVQPQHF. The CDR3, as DNA: TGTGCCAGCAGTGGCGGGACAGGGTTTGGTGTTCAGCCCCAGCATTTT.